One and the same sample provided the 7 T cell receptor beta chains below, sequenced in a study of blood T cells in healthy people across ages. A second PCR of 7 to 11 cycles used a sample-barcoded 5' primer and a J-beta primer mix. One entry per CDR3 protein, called by TCRdb with MiXCR from the 5' RACE reads. The sample lists roughly 1,300,000 distinct CDR3 sequences; around 59% were seen once. The sequenced sample was blood. These receptors were collected from a man aged 18 to 29 in good health.

V is TRBV28 and J is TRBJ2-4; 9 nucleotides align to TRBD1. This CDR3 spans 14 amino acids. Germline CDR1 is MDHEN and CDR2 is SYDVKM. Unmatched junction bases numbered 7, after V lost 5 bases and J lost 8 bases. CDR3 coding DNA: TGTGCCAGCAGTGGGACAGGGACGGGAGACATTCAGTACTTC. Translated: CASSGTGTGDIQYF.

The V call is TRBV6-2 or TRBV6-3, the J call TRBJ2-7, with TRBD1 as a possible D gene (6 bases). With 6 bases removed from V and 2 bases from J, the gap between germline ends came to 17 bases. Germline V gives CDR1 MNHEY, CDR2 SVGEGT. The CDR3 consists of 15 residues. CDR3 in amino acids: CASRSVGGSAYEQYF. Written as DNA, the CDR3 is TGTGCCAGCAGGAGCGTAGGGGGATCGGCCTACGAGCAGTACTTC.

The genes are TRBV14 and TRBJ1-1; 7 positions agree with TRBD1. Germline V gene lookup returns CDR1 SGHDN and CDR2 FVKESK. J gave up 11 bases and V 3 bases, and 9 bases lay outside the gene matches. The CDR3 runs to 13 residues. Written as DNA, the CDR3 is TGTGCCAGCAGCCAGTCCCCAGGGGGTTATGCTTTCTTT. Its protein is CASSQSPGGYAFF.

The chain links TRBV7-9 to TRBJ2-2; D is undetermined. The CDR3 is 14 residues long. Germline assignment: CDR1 SEHNR and CDR2 FQNEAQ (reference sequence). Between the trimmed V and J ends, which lost 5 bases and 0 bases, there was a span of 7 bases. The CDR3, as DNA: TGTGCCAGCAGCGGAAGTACGAACACCGGGGAGCTGTTTTTT. This translates into CASSGSTNTGELFF.

A note on this clonotype: With a much larger clone just one base away, this may be a read error. The gene calls are TRBV6-2 or TRBV6-3 and TRBJ2-7; weak D call: TRBD1 (6 bases). V lost 6 bases to trimming and J lost 7 bases, with 16 bases between them. This CDR3 is 13 amino acids long. Germline lookup yields CDR1 MNHEY and CDR2 SVGEGT. The CDR3 DNA reads as TGTGCCAGCAGCCCAGGGGAATACAATGAGCAGTACTTC. Protein: CASSPGEYNEQYF.

The V and J genes are TRBV20-1 and TRBJ1-4; the D is unclear. V was clipped by 1 base and J by 8 bases, with 11 bases between them. Germline V CDR1 and CDR2: DFQATT, SNEGSKA (reference sequence). The length of the CDR3 is 13 residues. CDR3 sequence reads: CSARASAREKLFF. For the CDR3, the DNA is TGCAGTGCTAGAGCATCGGCAAGGGAAAAACTGTTTTTT.

The rearrangement uses TRBV2 and TRBJ2-7; a weak D match, TRBD2 (6 bases). Germline V gene data show CDR1 as SNHLY and CDR2 as FYNNEI. This CDR3 is 15 amino acids long. V lost 6 bases and J lost 0, with 15 bases in between. CDR3 DNA sequence: TGTGCCAGCAGGGCCGCCTCCGGGGGCTCCTACGAGCAGTACTTC. As protein: CASRAASGGSYEQYF.